This TCR beta chain is drawn from a study of shared clonotypes between healthy human individuals. Study-wide points: Blood was the sole source, and tissue repertoires probably differ.

In regard to this clone: The antigen remains unidentified.

Trimming cost V 3 bases and J 7 bases, with 12 bases left between them. The CDR3 is 13 residues long. Germline CDR1 SEHNR, CDR2 FQNEAQ (reference sequence). This was a deep-level run. Sequenced by immunoSEQ multiplex PCR; TCRdb stores in-frame clones only, minus some. The table records 150,000 to 200,000 clones, 90% to 95% of them present only once. Sequenced sample: naive CD4+ T cells sorted from blood. Subset of the sample: CD45RA+ positively selected. The rearrangement joins TRBV7-9 to TRBJ1-2; D might be TRBD1 (5 bases). The sequence came from a woman between 25 and 40 years old in good health. The CDR3 region is CASSFTQEGGYTF. CDR3 DNA: TGTGCCAGCAGCTTCACACAGGAGGGTGGCTACACCTTC.